This is a list of T cell receptor beta chains from one sample in a study of T cell responses to AZD1222 COVID-19 vaccine. Sequenced by immunoSEQ multiplex PCR; TCRdb stores in-frame clones only, minus some. The repertoire holds over 150,000 clones, with 85% to 90% as singletons. This sample comprised peripheral blood, obtained on day 0 of MenACWY control vaccination. These receptors came from an adult in good health. The CDR3 runs from the conserved cysteine through the conserved F or W. D genes are given only for firm matches. Clone size, where shown, is once, few, many, or a class for clones that have expanded.

TRBJ2-7 | 16 | TRBV27 | . | TRBD2 | TGTGCCAGCAGGCGATCTTCTAGCGGGAGCCCCTACGAGCAGTACTTC | CASRRSSSGSPYEQYF
TRBJ2-1 | 16 | TRBV5-4 | . | TRBD2 | TGTGCCAGCAGCCTGGGGACTAGCGGGAACGACAATGAGCAGTTCTTC | CASSLGTSGNDNEQFF
TRBJ2-5 | 8 | TRBV27 | . | . | TGTGCCGCGGGCTATAGGGACTTC | CAAGYRDF
TRBJ2-7 | 15 | TRBV7-2 | few | . | TGTGCCAGCAGCTCAGGGGCGGGAGTCCGGGGCGAGCAGTACTTC | CASSSGAGVRGEQYF
TRBJ1-2 | 13 | TRBV29-1 | . | . | TGCAGCGTGGTGGCTCAACAGGGCCAGGGCTACACCTTC | CSVVAQQGQGYTF
TRBJ2-1 | 12 | TRBV19 | few | . | TGTGCCACCTCCGGTGAACACAATGAGCAGTTCTTC | CATSGEHNEQFF
TRBJ2-1 | 13 | TRBV25-1 | . | . | TGTGCCAGCAGTGAATATGGCTACAATGAGCAGTTCTTC | CASSEYGYNEQFF
TRBJ1-1 | 11 | TRBV10-2 | . | . | TGCGCCAGCAGCCCAAAGAATGAAGCTTTCTTT | CASSPKNEAFF
TRBJ2-2 | 15 | TRBV7-2 | . | . | TGTGCCAGCAGCTTGGGGACTTTACGGACCGGGGAGCTGTTTTTT | CASSLGTLRTGELFF
TRBJ2-3 | 16 | TRBV7-8 | . | TRBD2 | TGTGCCAGCAGCTTAAAACTAGCGGGAGTCATAGATACGCAGTATTTT | CASSLKLAGVIDTQYF
TRBJ1-5 | 14 | TRBV6-5 | . | TRBD1 | TGTGCCAGCAGATCGGGACAGGGTGATCAGCCCCAGCATTTT | CASRSGQGDQPQHF
TRBJ1-2 | 13 | TRBV6-2/TRBV6-3 | . | . | TGTGCCAGCAGCCTCGACAGCAGCTATGGCTACACCTTC | CASSLDSSYGYTF